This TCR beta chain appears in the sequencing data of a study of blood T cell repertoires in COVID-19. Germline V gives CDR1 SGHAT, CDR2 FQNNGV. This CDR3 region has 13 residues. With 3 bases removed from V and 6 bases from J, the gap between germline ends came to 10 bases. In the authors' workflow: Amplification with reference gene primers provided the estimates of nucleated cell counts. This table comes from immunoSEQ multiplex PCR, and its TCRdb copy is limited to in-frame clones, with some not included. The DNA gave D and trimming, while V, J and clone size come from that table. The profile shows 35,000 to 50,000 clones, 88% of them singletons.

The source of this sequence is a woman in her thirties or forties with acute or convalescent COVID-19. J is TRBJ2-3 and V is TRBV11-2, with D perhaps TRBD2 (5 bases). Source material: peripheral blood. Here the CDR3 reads CASSFSRVDTQYF. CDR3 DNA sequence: TGTGCCAGCAGCTTCTCGCGGGTTGATACGCAGTATTTT.